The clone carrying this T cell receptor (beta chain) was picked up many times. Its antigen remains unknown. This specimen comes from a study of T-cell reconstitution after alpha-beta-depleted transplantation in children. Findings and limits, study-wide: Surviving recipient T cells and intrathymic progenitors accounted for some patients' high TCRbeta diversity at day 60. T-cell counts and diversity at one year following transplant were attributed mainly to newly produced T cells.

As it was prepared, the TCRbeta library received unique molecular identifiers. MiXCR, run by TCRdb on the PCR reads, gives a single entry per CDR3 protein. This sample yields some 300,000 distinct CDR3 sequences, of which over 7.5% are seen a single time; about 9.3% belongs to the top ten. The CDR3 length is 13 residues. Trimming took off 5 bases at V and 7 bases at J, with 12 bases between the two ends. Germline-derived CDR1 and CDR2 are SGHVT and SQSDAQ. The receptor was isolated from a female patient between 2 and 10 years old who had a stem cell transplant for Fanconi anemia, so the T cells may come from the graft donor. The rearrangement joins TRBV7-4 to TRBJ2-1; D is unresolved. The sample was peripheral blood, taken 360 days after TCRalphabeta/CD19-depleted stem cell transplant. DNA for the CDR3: TGTGCCAGCAGCCACCAAAGTGGGAATGAGCAGTTCTTC. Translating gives CASSHQSGNEQFF. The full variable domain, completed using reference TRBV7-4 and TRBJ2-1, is GAGVSQSPRYKVAKRGRDVALRCDSISGHVTLYWYRQTLGQGSEVLTYSQSDAQRDKSGRPSGRFSAERPERSVSTLKIQRTEQGDSAVYLCASSHQSGNEQFFGPGTRLTVL.